The 3 T cell receptor beta chains listed next were all sequenced from one sample in a study of cytomegalovirus exposure and HLA in healthy donors. Clones were sequenced by immunoSEQ multiplex PCR, and TCRdb holds only the in-frame ones, with some missing. The sample contains about 220,000 clones, 85% to 95% of which appear only once. The sequenced material came from PBMCs. Receptors originate from a woman in her late teens or twenties in good health and CMV-seronegative.

This clone was seen just once. This chain uses TRBV28 with TRBJ1-1, with D perhaps matching TRBD1 (6 bases). Per the germline V gene, CDR1 is MDHEN and CDR2 is SYDVKM. V was pared by 0 bases and J by 1 base, with 15 bases between. CDR3 length: 17 residues. The CDR3 spells CASSLWVSGGANTEAFF. DNA for the CDR3: TGTGCCAGCAGTTTATGGGTATCGGGGGGCGCGAACACTGAAGCTTTCTTT.

CDR3 DNA: TGTGCCACCAGGACAGGGGGCGCCGGTGGCTACACCTTC. It is translated as CATRTGGAGGYTF. This chain uses TRBV15 with TRBJ1-2; 10 bases fit TRBD1. Germline CDR1 LNHNV, CDR2 YYDKDF (reference sequence). There are 13 residues in the CDR3. V gave up 6 bases and J gave up 7 bases; unmatched junction bases: 5.

This clone was counted once. This chain uses TRBV5-1 with TRBJ2-7; TRBD2 agrees at 10 bases. CDR3 size: 15 residues. The ends lost 0 bases at V and 7 bases at J; junction bases unmatched: 7. Germline assignment: CDR1 SGHRS and CDR2 YFSETQ. As DNA, the CDR3 is TGCGCCAGCAGCTTGGATCTAGCGGGAGTGGGGGAGCAGTACTTC. This gives the protein CASSLDLAGVGEQYF. Together with reference TRBV5-1 and TRBJ2-7, the CDR3 gives the full variable domain: KAGVTQTPRYLIKTRGQQVTLSCSPISGHRSVSWYQQTPGQGLQFLFEYFSETQRNKGNFPGRFSGRQFSNSRSEMNVSTLELGDSALYLCASSLDLAGVGEQYFGPGTRLTVT.